Listed below are T cell receptor beta chains from one sample, sequenced in a study of blood T cell repertoires in COVID-19. TCRdb keeps only in-frame clones here, not all; method: immunoSEQ multiplex PCR. In the table there are 140,000 or so clones, 85% of which are singletons. The material sequenced was PBMCs or T cells enriched from blood (not recorded which). The receptors come from a woman between 40 and 50 years old who had recovered from COVID-19. Both conserved end residues are part of each CDR3. The order of the fields is J gene, clone size, D gene, V gene, CDR3 protein, CDR3 DNA. The D gene is left open where the match is weak. The size of a clone is reported for some rows only, either as once, few or many, or as a class for expanded clones.

TRBJ2-7,NA,TRBD2,TRBV11-2,CASSRLGLAGVGEQYF,TGTGCCAGCAGCCGATTGGGACTAGCGGGAGTAGGGGAGCAGTACTTC
TRBJ1-3,NA,NA,TRBV5-6,CASSLPSGNTIYF,TGTGCCAGCAGCTTGCCGTCTGGAAACACCATATATTTT
TRBJ2-3,NA,NA,TRBV2,CASSEADSPLVRDTQYF,TGTGCCAGCAGTGAAGCTGATAGCCCGTTGGTTAGAGATACGCAGTATTTT
TRBJ1-2,NA,NA,TRBV3-1/TRBV3-2,CASSQSSGGTYGYTF,TGTGCCAGCAGCCAAAGTTCAGGAGGAACCTATGGCTACACCTTC
TRBJ1-3,NA,TRBD1,TRBV2,CASRPGTGSYLGGNTIYF,TGTGCCAGCCGACCCGGGACAGGGTCTTACTTGGGTGGAAACACCATATATTTT
TRBJ1-4,NA,NA,TRBV9,CASSLGGVNEKLFF,TGTGCCAGCAGCCTCGGGGGTGTTAATGAAAAACTGTTTTTT
TRBJ2-3,NA,TRBD2,TRBV25-1,CASSAPSRGADTQYF,TGTGCCAGCAGTGCCCCCAGCCGGGGGGCAGATACGCAGTATTTT
TRBJ1-1,NA,TRBD1,TRBV2,CASKQGATEAFF,TGTGCCAGCAAGCAGGGGGCGACTGAAGCTTTCTTT
TRBJ1-2,once,NA,TRBV5-1,CASTRGDGYTF,TGCGCCAGCACGCGGGGGGATGGCTACACCTTC
TRBJ2-6,NA,NA,TRBV3-1/TRBV3-2,CASSQEVIQSGANVLTF,TGTGCCAGCAGCCAAGAAGTGATCCAGTCCGGGGCCAACGTCCTGACTTTC
TRBJ1-4,few,TRBD1,TRBV3-1/TRBV3-2,CASSQGTGGTNEKLFF,TGTGCCAGCAGCCAGGGGACAGGGGGCACTAATGAAAAACTGTTTTTT
TRBJ1-4,few,TRBD1,TRBV25-1,CASSPGTGRYNEKLFF,TGTGCCAGCAGTCCCGGGACAGGGCGTTATAATGAAAAACTGTTTTTT
TRBJ2-5,NA,NA,TRBV5-1,CASSLIAGYQETQYF,TGCGCCAGCAGCTTGATTGCGGGATACCAAGAGACCCAGTACTTC
TRBJ1-6,NA,TRBD1,TRBV5-4,CAFRGTGNSPLHF,TGTGCCTTCCGGGGGACAGGGAATTCACCCCTCCACTTT
TRBJ2-2,NA,NA,TRBV9,CASSVAFRAGELFF,TGTGCCAGCAGCGTAGCCTTCAGGGCCGGGGAGCTGTTTTTT
TRBJ1-1,NA,TRBD1,TRBV4-1,CASSQVWTGFRDTEAFF,TGCGCCAGCAGCCAAGTTTGGACAGGGTTTCGGGACACTGAAGCTTTCTTT
TRBJ2-7,once,TRBD1,TRBV12-3/TRBV12-4,CASSSGTGYEQYF,TGTGCCAGCAGTTCCGGGACAGGGTACGAGCAGTACTTC
TRBJ1-3,NA,NA,TRBV2,CASSEGRDSGNTIYF,TGTGCCAGCAGTGAGGGCAGGGACTCTGGAAACACCATATATTTT
TRBJ2-7,once,NA,TRBV5-1,CASSWDKAYEQYF,TGCGCCAGCAGCTGGGACAAGGCCTACGAGCAGTACTTC
TRBJ2-3,NA,NA,TRBV28,CASRDRGTDTQYF,TGTGCCAGCAGGGACAGAGGTACAGATACGCAGTATTTT
TRBJ2-3,NA,TRBD1,TRBV11-2,CASSLTGGYIDTQYF,TGTGCCAGCAGCCTGACAGGGGGCTATATAGATACGCAGTATTTT
TRBJ2-6,NA,NA,TRBV5-5,CASSLGGASNVLTF,TGTGCCAGCAGCTTGGGGGGCGCTTCCAACGTCCTGACTTTC
TRBJ2-5,NA,NA,TRBV15,CATSPRTVAIGPETQYF,TGTGCCACCAGCCCAAGGACAGTCGCTATCGGTCCAGAGACCCAGTACTTC
TRBJ2-7,NA,NA,TRBV5-5,CASSTDSGPYEQYF,TGTGCCAGCAGCACCGATAGCGGCCCCTACGAGCAGTACTTC